This T cell receptor (beta chain) comes out of a study of early T cells in non-severe SARS-CoV-2 infection. The ends lost 6 bases at V and 3 bases at J; junction bases unmatched: 8. The CDR3 spans 14 residues. The germline gives CDR1 SQVTM, CDR2 ANQGSEA. TCRdb redid the calling of the 5' RACE reads with MiXCR, one entry per CDR3 protein. The sample holds 80,000 to 95,000 distinct CDR3 sequences, around 14% seen once. Sequencing input: whole blood. The sequence derives from an adult who was a healthcare worker with PCR-confirmed SARS-CoV-2 infection or an uninfected control (not recorded which). The chain carries TRBV29-1 and TRBJ1-2; 9 bases fit TRBD1. The CDR3 is CSVGHRGLDYGYTF. CDR3 DNA: TGCAGCGTAGGCCACAGGGGGCTAGACTATGGCTACACCTTC.